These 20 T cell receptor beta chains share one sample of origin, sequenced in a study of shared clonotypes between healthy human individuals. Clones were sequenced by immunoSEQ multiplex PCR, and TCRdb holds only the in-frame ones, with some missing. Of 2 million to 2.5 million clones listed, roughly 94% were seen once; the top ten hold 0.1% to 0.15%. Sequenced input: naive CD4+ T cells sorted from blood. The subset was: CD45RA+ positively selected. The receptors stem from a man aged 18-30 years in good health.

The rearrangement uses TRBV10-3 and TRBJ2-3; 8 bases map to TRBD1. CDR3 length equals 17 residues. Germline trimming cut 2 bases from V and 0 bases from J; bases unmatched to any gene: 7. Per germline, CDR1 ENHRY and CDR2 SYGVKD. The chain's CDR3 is CAISEATGTGSTDTQYF. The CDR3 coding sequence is TGTGCCATCAGTGAGGCTACCGGGACAGGTAGCACAGATACGCAGTATTTT.

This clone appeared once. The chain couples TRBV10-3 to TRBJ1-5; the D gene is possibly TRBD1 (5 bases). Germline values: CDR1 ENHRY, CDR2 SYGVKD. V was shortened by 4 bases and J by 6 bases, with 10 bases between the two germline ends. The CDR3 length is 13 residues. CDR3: CAISVGVGQPQHF. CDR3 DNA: TGTGCCATCAGTGTGGGGGTGGGTCAGCCCCAGCATTTT.

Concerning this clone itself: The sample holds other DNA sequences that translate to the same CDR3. This CDR3 is CASSPNSNEQYF. In DNA form, the CDR3 reads TGTGCCAGCTCACCTAACAGCAACGAGCAGTACTTC. The V and J genes are TRBV18 and TRBJ2-7; D uncertain. The V end lost 3 bases, the J end lost 5 bases, and 8 bases lay between the germline ends. Germline CDR1 KGHSH, CDR2 LQKENI. This CDR3 contains 12 residues.

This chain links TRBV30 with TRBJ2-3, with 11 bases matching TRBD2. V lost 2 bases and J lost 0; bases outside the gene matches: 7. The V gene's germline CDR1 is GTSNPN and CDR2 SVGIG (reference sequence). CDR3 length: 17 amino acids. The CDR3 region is CAWSRLAGFSSTDTQYF. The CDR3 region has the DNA TGTGCCTGGAGTCGACTAGCGGGATTCTCTAGCACAGATACGCAGTATTTT.

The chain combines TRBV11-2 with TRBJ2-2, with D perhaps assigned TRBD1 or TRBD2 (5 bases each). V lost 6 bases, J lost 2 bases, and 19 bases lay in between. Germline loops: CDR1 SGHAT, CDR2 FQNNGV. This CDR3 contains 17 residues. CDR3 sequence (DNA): TGTGCCAGCAGGCCCCCGGGACGAGTACCCAACACCGGGGAGCTGTTTTTT. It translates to CASRPPGRVPNTGELFF. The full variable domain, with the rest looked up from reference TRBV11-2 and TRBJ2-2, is EAGVAQSPRYKIIEKRQSVAFWCNPISGHATLYWYQQILGQGPKLLIQFQNNGVVDDSQLPKDRFSAERLKGVDSTLKIQPAKLEDSAVYLCASRPPGRVPNTGELFFGEGSRLTVL.

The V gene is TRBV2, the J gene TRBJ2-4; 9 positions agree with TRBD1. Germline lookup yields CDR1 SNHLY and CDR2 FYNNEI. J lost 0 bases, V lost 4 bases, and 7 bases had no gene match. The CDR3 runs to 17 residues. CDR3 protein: CASSAGTGPLAKNIQYF. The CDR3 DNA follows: TGTGCCAGCAGTGCCGGGACAGGGCCTCTAGCCAAAAACATTCAGTACTTC.

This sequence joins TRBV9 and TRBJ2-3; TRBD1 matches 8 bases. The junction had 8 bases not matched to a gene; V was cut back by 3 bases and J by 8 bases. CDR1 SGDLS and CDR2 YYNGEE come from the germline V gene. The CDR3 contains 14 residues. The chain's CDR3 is CASSAQGADGTQYF. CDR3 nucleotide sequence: TGTGCCAGCAGCGCGCAGGGGGCGGATGGTACGCAGTATTTT.

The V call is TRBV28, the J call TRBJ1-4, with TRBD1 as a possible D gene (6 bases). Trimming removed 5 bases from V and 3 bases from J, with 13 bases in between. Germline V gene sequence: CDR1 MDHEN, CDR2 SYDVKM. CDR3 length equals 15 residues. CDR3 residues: CASSTGALANEKLFF. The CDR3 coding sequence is TGTGCCAGCAGTACGGGGGCGTTGGCTAATGAAAAACTGTTTTTT.

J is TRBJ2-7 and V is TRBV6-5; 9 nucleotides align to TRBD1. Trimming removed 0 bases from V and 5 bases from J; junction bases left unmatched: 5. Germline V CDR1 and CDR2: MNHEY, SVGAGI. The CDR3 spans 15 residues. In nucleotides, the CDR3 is TGTGCCAGCAGTTACTCCGGGACAGGGACGGACGAGCAGTACTTC. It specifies CASSYSGTGTDEQYF.

CDR3: CAWSVAVLNRDNQPQHF. CDR3 in DNA: TGTGCCTGGAGTGTGGCCGTTTTGAACAGGGACAATCAGCCCCAGCATTTT. The J gene is TRBJ1-5, the V gene TRBV30; D may be TRBD1 (6 bases). The CDR3 runs to 17 residues. Germline V gene lookup returns CDR1 GTSNPN and CDR2 SVGIG (reference sequence). V was shortened by 0 bases and J by 3 bases, with 18 bases between the two germline ends.

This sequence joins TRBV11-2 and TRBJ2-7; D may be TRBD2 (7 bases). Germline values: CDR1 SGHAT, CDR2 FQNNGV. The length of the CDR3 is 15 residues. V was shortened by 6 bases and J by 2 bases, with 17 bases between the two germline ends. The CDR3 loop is CASRSEWGGPYEQYF. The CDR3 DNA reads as TGTGCCAGCAGGTCCGAATGGGGGGGGCCCTACGAGCAGTACTTC.

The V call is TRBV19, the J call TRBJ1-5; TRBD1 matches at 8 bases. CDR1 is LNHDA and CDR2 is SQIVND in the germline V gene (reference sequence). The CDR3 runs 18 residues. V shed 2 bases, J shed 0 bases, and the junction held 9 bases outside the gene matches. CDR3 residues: CASSIYQGAGYSNQPQHF. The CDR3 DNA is TGTGCCAGTAGTATATACCAGGGGGCCGGGTATAGCAATCAGCCCCAGCATTTT. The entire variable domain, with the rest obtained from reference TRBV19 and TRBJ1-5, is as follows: DGGITQSPKYLFRKEGQNVTLSCEQNLNHDAMYWYRQDPGQGLRLIYYSQIVNDFQKGDIAEGYSVSREKKESFPLTVTSAQKNPTAFYLCASSIYQGAGYSNQPQHFGDGTRLSIL.

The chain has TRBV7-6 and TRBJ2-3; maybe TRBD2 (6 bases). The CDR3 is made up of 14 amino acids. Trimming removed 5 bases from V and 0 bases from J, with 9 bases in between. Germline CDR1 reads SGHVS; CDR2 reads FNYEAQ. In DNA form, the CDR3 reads TGTGCCAGCAGCGAAAGCGGGAGCACAGATACGCAGTATTTT. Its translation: CASSESGSTDTQYF.

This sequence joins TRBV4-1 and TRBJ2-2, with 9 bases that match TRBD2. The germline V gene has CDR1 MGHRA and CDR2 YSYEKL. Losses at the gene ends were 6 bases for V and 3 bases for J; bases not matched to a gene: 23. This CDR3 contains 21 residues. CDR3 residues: CASRFLGLTGREGRDTGELFF. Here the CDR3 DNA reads TGCGCCAGCAGATTTTTGGGATTAACGGGGCGGGAGGGACGAGACACCGGGGAGCTGTTTTTT.

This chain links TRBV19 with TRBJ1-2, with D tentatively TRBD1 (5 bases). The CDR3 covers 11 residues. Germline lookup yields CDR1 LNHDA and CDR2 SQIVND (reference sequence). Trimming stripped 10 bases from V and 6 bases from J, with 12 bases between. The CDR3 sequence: CATWSRDGYTF. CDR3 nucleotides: TGTGCCACCTGGTCCAGGGATGGCTACACCTTC.

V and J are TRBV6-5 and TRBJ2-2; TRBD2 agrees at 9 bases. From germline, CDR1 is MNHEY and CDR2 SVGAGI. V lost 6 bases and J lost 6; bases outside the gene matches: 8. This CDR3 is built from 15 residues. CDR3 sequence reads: CASSPTSGLSGELFF. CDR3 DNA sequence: TGTGCCAGCAGCCCAACTAGCGGGCTCTCCGGGGAGCTGTTTTTT.

The CDR3 here is CASSGQAWNENTIYF. The CDR3, as DNA: TGTGCCAGCAGCGGACAGGCCTGGAACGAAAACACCATATATTTT. The chain carries TRBV13 and TRBJ1-3; 7 bases map to TRBD1. CDR1 and CDR2 from the germline V gene are PRHDT and FYEKMQ (reference sequence). The CDR3 covers 15 residues. Trimming removed 5 bases from V and 6 bases from J; junction bases left unmatched: 10.

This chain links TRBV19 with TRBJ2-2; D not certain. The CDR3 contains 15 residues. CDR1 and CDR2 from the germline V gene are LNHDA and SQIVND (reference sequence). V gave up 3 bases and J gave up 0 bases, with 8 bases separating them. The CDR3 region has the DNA TGTGCCAGTAGTATTGGCTTTCCGAACACCGGGGAGCTGTTTTTT. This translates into CASSIGFPNTGELFF.

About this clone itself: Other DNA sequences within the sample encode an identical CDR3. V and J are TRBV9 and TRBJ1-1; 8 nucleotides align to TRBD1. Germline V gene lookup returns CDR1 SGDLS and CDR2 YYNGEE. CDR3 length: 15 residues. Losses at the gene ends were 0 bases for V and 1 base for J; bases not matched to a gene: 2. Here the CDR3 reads CASSVEGQGNTEAFF. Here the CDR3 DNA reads TGTGCCAGCAGCGTAGAAGGACAGGGGAACACTGAAGCTTTCTTT.

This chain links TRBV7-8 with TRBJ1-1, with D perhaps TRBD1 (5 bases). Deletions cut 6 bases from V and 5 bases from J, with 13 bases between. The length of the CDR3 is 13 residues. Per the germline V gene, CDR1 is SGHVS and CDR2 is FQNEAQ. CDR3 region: CASSLKGKTEAFF. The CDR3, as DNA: TGTGCCAGCAGTTTAAAGGGGAAAACTGAAGCTTTCTTT.